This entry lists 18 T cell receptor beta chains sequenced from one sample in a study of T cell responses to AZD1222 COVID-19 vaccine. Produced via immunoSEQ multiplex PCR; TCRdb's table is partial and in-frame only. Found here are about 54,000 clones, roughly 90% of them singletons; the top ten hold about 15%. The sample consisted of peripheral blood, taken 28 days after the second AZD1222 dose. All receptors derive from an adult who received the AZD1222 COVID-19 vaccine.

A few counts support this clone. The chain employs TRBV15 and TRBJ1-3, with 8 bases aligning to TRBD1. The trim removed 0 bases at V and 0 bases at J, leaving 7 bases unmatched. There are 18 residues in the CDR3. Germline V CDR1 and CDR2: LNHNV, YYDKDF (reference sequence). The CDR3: CATSRDLDRVLSGNTIYF. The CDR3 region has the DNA TGTGCCACCAGCAGAGATCTGGACAGGGTGCTCTCTGGAAACACCATATATTTT.

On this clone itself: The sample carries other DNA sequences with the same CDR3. The CDR3, as DNA: TGTGCCAGCAGTACAGGGGCTGGGGCCAACGTCCTGACTTTC. It specifies CASSTGAGANVLTF. The V and J genes are TRBV6-5 and TRBJ2-6; 7 bases fit TRBD1. The CDR3 is 14 residues long. CDR1 is MNHEY and CDR2 is SVGAGI in the germline V gene. J was trimmed by 2 bases and V by 5 bases; bases with no gene match: 0.

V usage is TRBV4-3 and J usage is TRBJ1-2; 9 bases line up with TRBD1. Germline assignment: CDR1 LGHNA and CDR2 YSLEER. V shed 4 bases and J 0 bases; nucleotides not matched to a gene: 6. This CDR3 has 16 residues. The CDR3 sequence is CASSLTGGETNYGYTF. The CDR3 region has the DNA TGCGCCAGCAGCCTGACAGGGGGGGAAACTAACTATGGCTACACCTTC.

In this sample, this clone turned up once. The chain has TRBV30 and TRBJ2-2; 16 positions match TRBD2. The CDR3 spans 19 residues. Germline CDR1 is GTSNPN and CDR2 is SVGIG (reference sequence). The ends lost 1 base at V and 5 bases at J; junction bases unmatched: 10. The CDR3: CAWSGGTSGRALSTGELFF. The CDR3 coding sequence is TGTGCCTGGAGTGGTGGGACTAGCGGGAGGGCCCTAAGTACCGGGGAGCTGTTTTTT. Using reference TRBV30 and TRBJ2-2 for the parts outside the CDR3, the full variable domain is SQTIHQWPATLVQPVGSPLSLECTVEGTSNPNLYWYRQAAGRGLQLLFYSVGIGQISSEVPQNLSASRPQDRQFILSSKKLLLSDSGFYLCAWSGGTSGRALSTGELFFGEGSRLTVL.

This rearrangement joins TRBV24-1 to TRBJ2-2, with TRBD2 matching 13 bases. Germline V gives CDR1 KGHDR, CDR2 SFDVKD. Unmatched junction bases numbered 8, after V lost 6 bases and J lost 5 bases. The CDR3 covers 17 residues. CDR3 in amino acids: CATSTPGLAGFTGELFF. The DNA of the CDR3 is TGTGCCACCAGTACACCGGGACTAGCGGGATTTACCGGGGAGCTGTTTTTT.

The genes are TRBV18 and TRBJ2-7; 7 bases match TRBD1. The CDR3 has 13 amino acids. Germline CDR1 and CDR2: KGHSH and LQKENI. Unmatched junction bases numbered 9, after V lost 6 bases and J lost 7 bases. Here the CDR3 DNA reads TGTGCCAGCTCTTCAGGACAGGCAGGGGAGCAGTACTTC. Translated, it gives CASSSGQAGEQYF.

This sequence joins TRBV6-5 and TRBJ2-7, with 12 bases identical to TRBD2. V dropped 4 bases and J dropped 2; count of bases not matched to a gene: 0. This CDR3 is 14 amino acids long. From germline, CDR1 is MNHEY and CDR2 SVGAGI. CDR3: CASSSSGRAYEQYF. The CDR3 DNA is TGTGCCAGCAGTTCTAGCGGGAGGGCCTACGAGCAGTACTTC.

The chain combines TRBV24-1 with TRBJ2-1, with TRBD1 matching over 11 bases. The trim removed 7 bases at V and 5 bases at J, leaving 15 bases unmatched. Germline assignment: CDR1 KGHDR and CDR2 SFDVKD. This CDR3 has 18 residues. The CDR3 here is CATSGPGQGGGPHNEQFF. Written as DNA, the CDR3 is TGTGCCACCAGCGGACCGGGACAGGGGGGTGGGCCTCACAATGAGCAGTTCTTC.

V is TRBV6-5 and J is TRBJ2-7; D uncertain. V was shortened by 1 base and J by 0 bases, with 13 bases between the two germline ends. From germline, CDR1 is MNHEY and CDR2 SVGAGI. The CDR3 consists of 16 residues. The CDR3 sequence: CASSYFTALGSYEQYF. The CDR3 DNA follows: TGTGCCAGCAGTTACTTTACGGCTCTGGGCTCCTACGAGCAGTACTTC.

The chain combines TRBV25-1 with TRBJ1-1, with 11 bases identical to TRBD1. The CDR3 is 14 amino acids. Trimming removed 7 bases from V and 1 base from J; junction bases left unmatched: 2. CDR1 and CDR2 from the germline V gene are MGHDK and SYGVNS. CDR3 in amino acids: CASMGQGGNTEAFF. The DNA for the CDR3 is TGTGCCAGCATGGGACAGGGGGGGAACACTGAAGCTTTCTTT.

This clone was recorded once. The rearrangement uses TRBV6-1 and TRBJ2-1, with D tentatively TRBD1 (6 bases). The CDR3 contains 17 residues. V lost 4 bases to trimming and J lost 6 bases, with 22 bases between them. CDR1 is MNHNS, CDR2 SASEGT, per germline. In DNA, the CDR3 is TGTGCCAGCAGTGGACAGGTGGGGAATTTTCAGGGCAATGAGCAGTTCTTC. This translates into CASSGQVGNFQGNEQFF.

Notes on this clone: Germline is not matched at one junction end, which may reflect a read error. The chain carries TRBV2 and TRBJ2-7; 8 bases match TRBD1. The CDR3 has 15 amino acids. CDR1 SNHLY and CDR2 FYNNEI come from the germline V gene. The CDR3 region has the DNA TGTGCCAACAGTGGGGATTGGACAGGGAGGAACGAGCAGTACTTC. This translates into CANSGDWTGRNEQYF.

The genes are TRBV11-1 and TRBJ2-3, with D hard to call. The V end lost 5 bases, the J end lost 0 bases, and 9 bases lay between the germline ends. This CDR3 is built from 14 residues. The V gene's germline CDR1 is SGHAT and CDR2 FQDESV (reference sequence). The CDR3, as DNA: TGTGCCAGCAGCACATACGGTAGCACAGATACGCAGTATTTT. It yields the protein CASSTYGSTDTQYF.

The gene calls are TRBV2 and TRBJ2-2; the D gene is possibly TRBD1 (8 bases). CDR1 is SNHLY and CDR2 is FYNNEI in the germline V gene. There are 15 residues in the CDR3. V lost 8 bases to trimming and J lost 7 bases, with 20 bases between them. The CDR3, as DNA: TGTGCCAGCCGAGCGGGACAGGAGAACTACGGGGAGCTGTTTTTT. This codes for CASRAGQENYGELFF.

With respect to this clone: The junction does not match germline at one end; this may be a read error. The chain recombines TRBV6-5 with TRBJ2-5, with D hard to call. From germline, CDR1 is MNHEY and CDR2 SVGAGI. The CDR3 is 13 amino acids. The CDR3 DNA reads TGTGCCAGCAGTTACTCAGGCCTAGAGCCCCAGTACTTC. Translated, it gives CASSYSGLEPQYF.

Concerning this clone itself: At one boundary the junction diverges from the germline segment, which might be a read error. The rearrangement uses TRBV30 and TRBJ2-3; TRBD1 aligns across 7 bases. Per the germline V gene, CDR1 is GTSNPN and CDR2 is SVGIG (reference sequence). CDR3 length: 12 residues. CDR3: CAWSEGAGLGDF. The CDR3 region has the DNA TGTGCCTGGAGTGAGGGGGCCGGATTGGGGGATTTT.

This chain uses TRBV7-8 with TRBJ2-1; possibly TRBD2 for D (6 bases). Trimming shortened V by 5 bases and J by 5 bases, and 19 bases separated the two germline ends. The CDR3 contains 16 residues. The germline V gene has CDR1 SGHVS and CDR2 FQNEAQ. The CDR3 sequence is CASSTRQSTRDNEQFF. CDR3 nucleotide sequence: TGTGCCAGCAGCACCCGTCAGTCGACTAGGGACAATGAGCAGTTCTTC.

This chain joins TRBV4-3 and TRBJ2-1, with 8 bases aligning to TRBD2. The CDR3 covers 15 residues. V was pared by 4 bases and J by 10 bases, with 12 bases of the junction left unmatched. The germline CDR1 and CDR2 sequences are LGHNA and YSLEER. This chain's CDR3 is CASSLSPSGGREQFF. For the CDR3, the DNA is TGCGCCAGCAGCCTGAGCCCGAGCGGGGGAAGGGAGCAGTTCTTC.